This is a list of T cell receptor beta chains from one sample in a study of identical twins. TCRdb reprocessed the 5' RACE reads via MiXCR and lists one record per CDR3 protein. This table has 350,000 or so distinct CDR3 sequences, around 9% appearing once. The specimen sequenced was naive T cells sorted from blood. These receptors all come from a woman aged 50 to 60 in good health. The CDR3 runs from the conserved cysteine through the conserved F or W. D genes are given only for firm matches. Not all rows give a size; the values are once, few, many and, for expanded clones, a class.

cdr3_aa | cdr3_nt | d_call | clone_size | j_call | v_call
CAISGAGSHTEAFF | TGTGCCATCAGTGGAGCCGGATCCCACACTGAAGCTTTCTTT | - | few | TRBJ1-1 | TRBV10-3
CASSFQGATQPQHF | TGTGCCAGCAGTTTTCAGGGGGCAACTCAGCCCCAGCATTTT | TRBD1 | few | TRBJ1-5 | TRBV27
CASSFSSGRAFDNEQFF | TGTGCCAGCAGCTTTTCCAGCGGGAGGGCCTTCGACAATGAGCAGTTCTTC | TRBD2 | - | TRBJ2-1 | TRBV11-2
CASSLGREQFF | TGCGCCAGCAGCTTGGGACGCGAGCAGTTCTTC | - | many | TRBJ2-1 | TRBV5-1
CASSVAGASRDTQYF | TGTGCCAGCAGCGTAGCGGGAGCGTCCAGAGATACGCAGTATTTT | - | few | TRBJ2-3 | TRBV9
CSARRGPGELFF | TGCAGTGCTAGGAGGGGGCCTGGGGAGCTGTTTTTT | TRBD1 | many | TRBJ2-2 | TRBV20-1
CASTLDEFRAKNIQYF | TGTGCCAGCACCTTAGACGAATTCAGGGCCAAAAACATTCAGTACTTC | - | - | TRBJ2-4 | TRBV12-3/TRBV12-4
CASSLTNTEAFF | TGTGCCAGCAGCTTGACAAACACTGAAGCTTTCTTT | - | few | TRBJ1-1 | TRBV7-2
CATSNSTSLNTEAFF | TGTGCCACCAGTAATTCAACGTCTTTGAACACTGAAGCTTTCTTT | - | - | TRBJ1-1 | TRBV24-1
CASSSRTGREQYF | TGTGCCAGCAGCTCACGGACGGGTCGCGAGCAGTACTTC | - | many | TRBJ2-7 | TRBV7-2
CSANPPGTLTFF | TGCAGTGCTAACCCCCCCGGGACTCTTACATTCTTC | - | many | TRBJ2-7 | TRBV20-1
CASSLQGLAGAYEQYF | TGTGCCAGCAGCTTACAAGGACTAGCGGGAGCCTACGAGCAGTACTTC | TRBD2 | - | TRBJ2-7 | TRBV11-1
CASSQAGPTDTQYF | TGCGCCAGCAGCCAAGCAGGGCCAACAGATACGCAGTATTTT | - | - | TRBJ2-3 | TRBV4-1
CASSAPTQGDTEAFF | TGTGCCAGCAGTGCCCCCACTCAAGGGGACACTGAAGCTTTCTTT | - | many | TRBJ1-1 | TRBV6-1
CASSPGLAGVSEQFF | TGTGCCAGCTCACCGGGACTAGCGGGAGTAAGTGAGCAGTTCTTC | TRBD2 | many | TRBJ2-1 | TRBV18
CSVVMTGVTGELFF | TGCAGCGTTGTTATGACAGGGGTGACCGGGGAGCTGTTTTTT | TRBD1 | few | TRBJ2-2 | TRBV29-1
CASSLQGNYGYPF | TGTGCCAGCAGTTTGCAGGGAAACTATGGCTACCCCTTC | - | - | TRBJ1-2 | TRBV12-3/TRBV12-4
CASSGTGGGYNEQFF | TGTGCCAGCAGCGGTACAGGGGGGGGATACAATGAGCAGTTCTTC | - | many | TRBJ2-1 | TRBV9
CASSSSTGGRETQYF | TGTGCCAGCAGTTCATCCACAGGGGGCAGGGAGACCCAGTACTTC | TRBD1 | few | TRBJ2-5 | TRBV28
CASSFLGTYEQYF | TGTGCCAGCAGTTTTCTGGGAACCTACGAGCAGTACTTC | - | few | TRBJ2-7 | TRBV12-3/TRBV12-4
CASSPLTGFPDTQYF | TGTGCCAGCAGCCCCTTGACAGGATTCCCAGATACGCAGTATTTT | - | - | TRBJ2-3 | TRBV14
CASSQGTGVETQYF | TGTGCCAGCAGCCAAGGGACCGGAGTGGAGACCCAGTACTTC | - | few | TRBJ2-5 | TRBV3-1
CASNLDRPSDTQYF | TGTGCCAGCAACCTCGACAGGCCGTCAGATACGCAGTATTTT | - | few | TRBJ2-3 | TRBV12-3/TRBV12-4
CASSLNQGPRELFF | TGTGCCAGCAGCTTAAACCAGGGTCCGAGGGAGCTGTTTTTT | - | - | TRBJ2-2 | TRBV11-2
CATKRSGTSFYEQYF | TGTGCCACCAAAAGGTCCGGGACTAGCTTCTACGAGCAGTACTTC | TRBD2 | - | TRBJ2-7 | TRBV2
CASSSDTGLGYGYTF | TGCGCCAGCAGCTCCGACACAGGGTTGGGCTATGGCTACACCTTC | - | - | TRBJ1-2 | TRBV5-1
CASSLKDYPEFF | TGTGCCAGCAGCCTTAAGGACTACCCGGAGTTCTTC | - | - | TRBJ2-1 | TRBV7-9
CASTVSAVTGSSYEQYF | TGTGCCAGCACCGTTTCCGCCGTGACAGGGTCATCCTACGAGCAGTACTTC | TRBD1 | - | TRBJ2-7 | TRBV28
CATSDLGRDLQETQYF | TGTGCCACCAGTGATTTAGGACGGGACCTACAGGAGACCCAGTACTTC | - | many | TRBJ2-5 | TRBV24-1
CASSQGSVNTEAFF | TGTGCCAGCAGCCAAGGATCCGTGAACACTGAAGCTTTCTTT | - | few | TRBJ1-1 | TRBV14
CASSQEGGWSLEQYF | TGTGCCAGCAGCCAGGAAGGGGGGTGGAGCCTGGAGCAGTACTTC | - | - | TRBJ2-7 | TRBV3-1
CASSHRDRAKETQYF | TGTGCCAGCAGCCACCGGGACAGGGCGAAAGAGACCCAGTACTTC | TRBD1 | few | TRBJ2-5 | TRBV7-9
CASSSGLSREFF | TGTGCCAGCAGCTCGGGACTATCCCGGGAGTTCTTC | TRBD2 | many | TRBJ2-1 | TRBV5-5
CASSFLGQGAADTQYF | TGTGCCAGCAGCTTCCTGGGACAGGGCGCGGCAGATACGCAGTATTTT | TRBD1 | many | TRBJ2-3 | TRBV11-2
CAAASGLNNEQFF | TGTGCCGCCGCCAGCGGGTTAAACAATGAGCAGTTCTTC | - | - | TRBJ2-1 | TRBV19
CASSQDQGRETQYF | TGTGCCAGCAGCCAAGACCAGGGGCGGGAGACCCAGTACTTC | - | many | TRBJ2-5 | TRBV14
CASTITGHRATEAFF | TGTGCCAGCACAATAACAGGGCACAGGGCCACTGAAGCTTTCTTT | - | many | TRBJ1-1 | TRBV7-9
CSAPGQGDSIQYF | TGCAGTGCCCCGGGACAGGGAGATAGCATTCAGTACTTC | TRBD1 | - | TRBJ2-4 | TRBV20-1
CASTSPGALNEQFF | TGTGCCAGCACCAGCCCCGGGGCCCTCAATGAGCAGTTCTTC | - | - | TRBJ2-1 | TRBV12-3/TRBV12-4
CASSLAGLAASNEQFF | TGCGCCAGCAGCTTGGCAGGACTAGCGGCGTCTAATGAGCAGTTCTTC | TRBD2 | few | TRBJ2-1 | TRBV5-1
CSVDRRDRDTDTQYF | TGCAGCGTTGATCGACGGGACAGGGACACAGATACGCAGTATTTT | TRBD1 | - | TRBJ2-3 | TRBV29-1
CASSRVPAGELFF | TGCGCCAGCAGCCGGGTCCCTGCCGGGGAGCTGTTTTTT | - | few | TRBJ2-2 | TRBV4-1
CSAYGTGAEQYF | TGCAGTGCTTATGGGACAGGGGCCGAGCAGTACTTC | TRBD1 | many | TRBJ2-7 | TRBV20-1
CASSFTTERDEQFF | TGTGCCAGCAGTTTTACGACCGAACGGGATGAGCAGTTCTTC | - | many | TRBJ2-1 | TRBV12-3/TRBV12-4
CASRTGLALDTQYF | TGTGCCAGCAGAACGGGACTAGCGTTAGATACGCAGTATTTT | TRBD2 | many | TRBJ2-3 | TRBV6-5
CASSEVGQNQPQHF | TGTGCCAGCAGTGAAGTTGGACAGAATCAGCCCCAGCATTTT | - | many | TRBJ1-5 | TRBV6-1
CASSPALAGVYEQYF | TGTGCCAGCAGCCCGGCGCTAGCGGGAGTCTACGAGCAGTACTTC | TRBD2 | few | TRBJ2-7 | TRBV11-2
CASSPGGGADTQYF | TGTGCCAGCAGCCCCGGGGGGGGGGCAGATACGCAGTATTTT | TRBD2 | - | TRBJ2-3 | TRBV9
CASRDDRGADTQYF | TGTGCCAGCAGGGACGACAGGGGGGCAGATACGCAGTATTTT | TRBD1 | many | TRBJ2-3 | TRBV2
CASSDQRQGMSSDEKLFF | TGTGCCAGCAGTGATCAGCGACAGGGGATGAGTTCGGATGAAAAACTGTTTTTT | TRBD1 | few | TRBJ1-4 | TRBV2
CASSLNSNQPQHF | TGTGCCAGCAGCTTAAATAGCAATCAGCCCCAGCATTTT | - | many | TRBJ1-5 | TRBV11-2
CASSQEVWTYSGNTIYF | TGCGCCAGCAGCCAAGAAGTCTGGACGTACTCTGGAAACACCATATATTTT | - | - | TRBJ1-3 | TRBV4-1
CASSYGTGAYEQYF | TGTGCCAGCAGTTACGGGACAGGGGCCTACGAGCAGTACTTC | TRBD1 | few | TRBJ2-7 | TRBV6-5
CASSQNAGPYEQYF | TGCGCCAGCAGCCAAAACGCGGGACCCTACGAGCAGTACTTC | - | many | TRBJ2-7 | TRBV4-1
CASSFRTPDTQYF | TGTGCCAGTAGTTTCCGGACACCAGATACGCAGTATTTT | - | - | TRBJ2-3 | TRBV19